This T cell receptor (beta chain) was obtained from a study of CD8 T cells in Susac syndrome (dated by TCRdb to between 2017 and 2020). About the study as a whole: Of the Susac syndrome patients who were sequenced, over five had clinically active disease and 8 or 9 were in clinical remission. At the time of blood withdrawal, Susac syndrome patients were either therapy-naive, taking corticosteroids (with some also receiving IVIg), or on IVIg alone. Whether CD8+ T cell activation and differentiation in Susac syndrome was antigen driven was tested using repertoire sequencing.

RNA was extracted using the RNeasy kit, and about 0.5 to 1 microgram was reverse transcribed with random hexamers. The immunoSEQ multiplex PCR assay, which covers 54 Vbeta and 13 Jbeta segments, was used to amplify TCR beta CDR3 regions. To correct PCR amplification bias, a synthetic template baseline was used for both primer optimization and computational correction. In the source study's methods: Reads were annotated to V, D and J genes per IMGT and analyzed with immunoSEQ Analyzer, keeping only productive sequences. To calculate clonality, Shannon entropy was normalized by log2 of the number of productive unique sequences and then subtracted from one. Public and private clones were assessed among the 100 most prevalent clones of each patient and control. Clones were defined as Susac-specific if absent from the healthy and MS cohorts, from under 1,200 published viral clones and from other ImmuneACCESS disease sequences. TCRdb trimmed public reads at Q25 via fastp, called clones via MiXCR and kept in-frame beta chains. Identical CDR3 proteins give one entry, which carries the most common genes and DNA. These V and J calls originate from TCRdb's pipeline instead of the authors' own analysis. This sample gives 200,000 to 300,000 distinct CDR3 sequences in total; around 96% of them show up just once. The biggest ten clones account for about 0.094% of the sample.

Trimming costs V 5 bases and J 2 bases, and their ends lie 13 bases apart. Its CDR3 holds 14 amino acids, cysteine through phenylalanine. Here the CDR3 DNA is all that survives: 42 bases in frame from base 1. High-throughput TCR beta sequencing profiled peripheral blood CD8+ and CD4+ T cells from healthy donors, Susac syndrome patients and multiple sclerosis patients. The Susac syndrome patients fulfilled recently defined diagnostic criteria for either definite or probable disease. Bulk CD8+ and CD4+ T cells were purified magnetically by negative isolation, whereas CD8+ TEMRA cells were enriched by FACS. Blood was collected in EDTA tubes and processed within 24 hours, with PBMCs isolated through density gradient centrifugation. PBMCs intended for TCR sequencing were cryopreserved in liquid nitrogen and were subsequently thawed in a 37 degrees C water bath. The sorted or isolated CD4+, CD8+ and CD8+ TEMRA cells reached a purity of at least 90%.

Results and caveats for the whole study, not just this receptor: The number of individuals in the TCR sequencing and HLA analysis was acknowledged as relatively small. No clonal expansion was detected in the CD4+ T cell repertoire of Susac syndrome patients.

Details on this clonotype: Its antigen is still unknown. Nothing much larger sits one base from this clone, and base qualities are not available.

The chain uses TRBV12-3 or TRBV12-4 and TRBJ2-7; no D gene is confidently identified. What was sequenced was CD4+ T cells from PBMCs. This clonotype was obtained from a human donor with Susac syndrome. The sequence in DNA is TGTGCCAGCAGTACAGTGCCCGGCACCTACGAGCAGTACTTC. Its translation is CASSTVPGTYEQYF.